Listed below are T cell receptor beta chains from one sample, sequenced in a study of neurological immune-mediated disorders. MiXCR, run by TCRdb on the 5' RACE reads, gives a single entry per CDR3 protein. The table lists over 35,000 distinct CDR3 sequences, around 2.5% of them singletons. Sequencing input: PBMCs. Receptors originate from a man aged 45-60 years with multiple sclerosis. CDR3s include the opening cysteine and the closing phenylalanine or tryptophan. Fields, in order: clone size, J gene, V gene, D gene, CDR3 DNA, CDR3 protein. A D gene is named only where the DNA matches it firmly. Only part of the rows carry a size: once, few, many, or a class if the clone is expanded.

clone size: many
J gene: TRBJ1-3
V gene: TRBV11-2
D gene: TRBD1
CDR3 DNA: TGTGCCAGCAGGGATCAGGGGGCTGGAAACACCATATATTTT
CDR3 protein: CASRDQGAGNTIYF

clone size: many
J gene: TRBJ1-5
V gene: TRBV24-1
D gene: -
CDR3 DNA: TGTGCCACCAGTGGCGGACATTATCAGCCCCAGCATTTT
CDR3 protein: CATSGGHYQPQHF

clone size: -
J gene: TRBJ2-7
V gene: TRBV6-1
D gene: -
CDR3 DNA: TGTGCCAGCAGTGATAGTGACAGATCCTACGAGCAGTACTTC
CDR3 protein: CASSDSDRSYEQYF

clone size: many
J gene: TRBJ1-5
V gene: TRBV19
D gene: -
CDR3 DNA: TGTGCCAGTAGTATAGTTGGACAGCAGCCCAATCAGCCCCAGCATTTT
CDR3 protein: CASSIVGQQPNQPQHF

clone size: many
J gene: TRBJ2-1
V gene: TRBV7-6
D gene: TRBD2
CDR3 DNA: TGTGCCAGCAGCTTACAGCTAGCGGGGGGGTACGATGAGCAGTTCTTC
CDR3 protein: CASSLQLAGGYDEQFF

clone size: -
J gene: TRBJ1-2
V gene: TRBV20-1
D gene: -
CDR3 DNA: TGCAGTGCTACGTCCGTCGGAAAGGGGAACGGCTACACCTTC
CDR3 protein: CSATSVGKGNGYTF

clone size: many
J gene: TRBJ2-7
V gene: TRBV5-6
D gene: -
CDR3 DNA: TGTGCCAGCAGATTGGGGGCGCGCGAGCAGTACTTC
CDR3 protein: CASRLGAREQYF

clone size: many
J gene: TRBJ2-1
V gene: TRBV20-1
D gene: -
CDR3 DNA: TGCAGTGCTAGCGGACTTGCAATGGAGCAGTTCTTC
CDR3 protein: CSASGLAMEQFF

clone size: many
J gene: TRBJ2-2
V gene: TRBV9
D gene: -
CDR3 DNA: TGTGCCAGCAGCGGCGAGGTGAACACCGGGGAGCTGTTTTTT
CDR3 protein: CASSGEVNTGELFF

clone size: -
J gene: TRBJ1-5
V gene: TRBV11-2
D gene: -
CDR3 DNA: TGTGCCAGCAGCGATCAGGCAGGGAACAGCAATCAGCCCCAGCATTTT
CDR3 protein: CASSDQAGNSNQPQHF

clone size: -
J gene: TRBJ2-5
V gene: TRBV11-2
D gene: -
CDR3 DNA: TGTGCCAGCAGATTAGGGGAGACCCAGTACTTC
CDR3 protein: CASRLGETQYF

clone size: many
J gene: TRBJ1-1
V gene: TRBV5-1
D gene: -
CDR3 DNA: TGCGCCAGCAGGACCTCAGGCCGGAACACTGAAGCTTTCTTT
CDR3 protein: CASRTSGRNTEAFF

clone size: few
J gene: TRBJ2-7
V gene: TRBV7-9
D gene: -
CDR3 DNA: TGTGCCAGCAGCTTAATAGGTTACGAGCAGTACTTC
CDR3 protein: CASSLIGYEQYF

clone size: many
J gene: TRBJ2-5
V gene: TRBV7-2
D gene: -
CDR3 DNA: TGTGCCAGCAGCCACGACAGCCAAGAGACCCAGTACTTC
CDR3 protein: CASSHDSQETQYF

clone size: many
J gene: TRBJ2-3
V gene: TRBV20-1
D gene: TRBD2
CDR3 DNA: TGCAGTGCTAGACTAGCGGGGGGGCAAGATACGCAGTATTTT
CDR3 protein: CSARLAGGQDTQYF

clone size: many
J gene: TRBJ1-6
V gene: TRBV5-1
D gene: -
CDR3 DNA: TGCGCCAGCACCCTGCGGGGACAACCCAATTCACCCCTCCACTTT
CDR3 protein: CASTLRGQPNSPLHF

clone size: many
J gene: TRBJ2-7
V gene: TRBV27
D gene: TRBD2
CDR3 DNA: TGTGCCAGCAGTTTACTAGCGGGGGCCGCCTACGAGCAGTACTTC
CDR3 protein: CASSLLAGAAYEQYF

clone size: many
J gene: TRBJ1-2
V gene: TRBV7-2
D gene: -
CDR3 DNA: TGTGCCAGCAGCTTCGGCAGCGGGCACTATGGCTACACCTTC
CDR3 protein: CASSFGSGHYGYTF

clone size: many
J gene: TRBJ2-7
V gene: TRBV27
D gene: TRBD2
CDR3 DNA: TGTGCCAGCAGTTTAGGCGGGGGGGCCGGCTACGAGCAGTACTTC
CDR3 protein: CASSLGGGAGYEQYF

clone size: many
J gene: TRBJ2-1
V gene: TRBV5-1
D gene: TRBD2
CDR3 DNA: TGCGCCAGCAGCTTGGTTGCGGGGGTCCTTAATGAGCAGTTCTTC
CDR3 protein: CASSLVAGVLNEQFF

clone size: many
J gene: TRBJ1-1
V gene: TRBV18
D gene: -
CDR3 DNA: TGTGCCAGCTCACCCAGCGACGGTGTTGAAGCTTTCTTT
CDR3 protein: CASSPSDGVEAFF

clone size: many
J gene: TRBJ1-6
V gene: TRBV5-1
D gene: -
CDR3 DNA: TGCGCCAGCAGAATGGACGGACCCCTCCACTTT
CDR3 protein: CASRMDGPLHF

clone size: many
J gene: TRBJ1-5
V gene: TRBV7-9
D gene: -
CDR3 DNA: TGTGCCAGCAGCTTAGAAGGGGCAAGCAATCAGCCCCAGCATTTT
CDR3 protein: CASSLEGASNQPQHF

clone size: many
J gene: TRBJ2-3
V gene: TRBV10-2
D gene: -
CDR3 DNA: TGCGCCAGCAGTGAGAGCACAGATACGCAGTATTTT
CDR3 protein: CASSESTDTQYF

clone size: many
J gene: TRBJ2-3
V gene: TRBV12-3/TRBV12-4
D gene: -
CDR3 DNA: TGTGCCAGCAGACGAACCGAGTCTTGGGATACGCAGTATTTT
CDR3 protein: CASRRTESWDTQYF

clone size: -
J gene: TRBJ1-3
V gene: TRBV7-9
D gene: -
CDR3 DNA: TGTGCCAGCGGACTCCGAGGCGGAGTGAAGTCCTCTGGAAACACCATATATTTT
CDR3 protein: CASGLRGGVKSSGNTIYF

clone size: many
J gene: TRBJ1-2
V gene: TRBV6-4
D gene: TRBD1
CDR3 DNA: TGTGCCAGCAGTGATGACAGGGTTGGCGGCTACACCTTC
CDR3 protein: CASSDDRVGGYTF

clone size: few
J gene: TRBJ1-6
V gene: TRBV15
D gene: TRBD1
CDR3 DNA: TGTGCCACCAGCCGTGGACAGGGGGGAAATTCACCCCTCCACTTT
CDR3 protein: CATSRGQGGNSPLHF

clone size: many
J gene: TRBJ1-5
V gene: TRBV6-4
D gene: -
CDR3 DNA: TGTGCCAGCAGTGACGAACACGGGGGACAGCCCCAGCATTTT
CDR3 protein: CASSDEHGGQPQHF

clone size: many
J gene: TRBJ2-7
V gene: TRBV3-1
D gene: -
CDR3 DNA: TGTGCCAGCAGCCAAGCCATTGGCACAACCTACGAGCAGTACTTC
CDR3 protein: CASSQAIGTTYEQYF

clone size: many
J gene: TRBJ2-2
V gene: TRBV20-1
D gene: TRBD1
CDR3 DNA: TGCAGTGCTAGGGAGACAGGGGGCAACACCGGGGAGCTGTTTTTT
CDR3 protein: CSARETGGNTGELFF

clone size: many
J gene: TRBJ2-5
V gene: TRBV24-1
D gene: TRBD1
CDR3 DNA: TGTGCCACCAGTGATTTGTATGGGGGACAGGGGAACGAAGAGACCCAGTACTTC
CDR3 protein: CATSDLYGGQGNEETQYF

clone size: many
J gene: TRBJ2-1
V gene: TRBV10-3
D gene: -
CDR3 DNA: TGTGCCATCAGTGAGTCTGGCGGGGACTACAATGAGCAGTTCTTC
CDR3 protein: CAISESGGDYNEQFF